The rows below give T cell receptor beta chains drawn from one sample of a study of shared clonotypes between healthy human individuals. The table came from immunoSEQ multiplex PCR; TCRdb's copy has only in-frame clones and leaves some out. The table has nearly 1,000,000 clones, approximately 80% seen once. The specimen sequenced was memory CD4+ T cells sorted from blood. Receptors originate from a man between 18 and 29 years old in good health. Each CDR3 is given with its conserved first and last residue. The D gene is left open where the match is weak. Clone size is not always given. Where it is, it says once, few, many or a class for expanded clones.

TRBV6-5	-	TRBD1	15	TRBJ1-2	CASRGTGAINYGYTF	TGTGCCAGCCGGGGGACAGGGGCGATTAACTATGGCTACACCTTC
TRBV30	many	TRBD2	14	TRBJ2-1	CAWRMGLDYNEQFF	TGTGCCTGGAGGATGGGACTAGATTACAATGAGCAGTTCTTC
TRBV9	-	-	14	TRBJ2-7	CASSVEAVSYEQYF	TGTGCCAGCAGCGTAGAGGCGGTTTCCTACGAGCAGTACTTC
TRBV27	-	-	15	TRBJ2-7	CASNTCDKLSYEQYF	TGTGCCAGCAACACCTGCGACAAGCTCTCCTACGAGCAGTACTTC
TRBV6-6	-	-	15	TRBJ1-2	CASSYSRGRGYGYTF	TGTGCCAGCAGTTACTCTCGGGGGCGCGGTTATGGCTACACCTTC
TRBV11-2	-	TRBD2	16	TRBJ2-7	CASSLGGGEGSYEQYF	TGTGCCAGCAGCTTGGGCGGGGGAGAGGGCTCCTACGAGCAGTACTTC
TRBV2	-	TRBD1	14	TRBJ2-1	CASINDRGLNEQFF	TGTGCCAGCATTAACGACAGGGGGCTCAATGAGCAGTTCTTC
TRBV5-1	-	-	19	TRBJ2-4	CASSLDTTGHGSAKNIQYF	TGCGCCAGCAGCTTGGACACGACCGGCCACGGATCTGCCAAAAACATTCAGTACTTC
TRBV28	-	-	13	TRBJ1-4	CATITGGREKLFF	TGTGCCACTATTACCGGGGGCCGGGAAAAACTGTTTTTT
TRBV10-1	once	-	12	TRBJ2-1	CASSGPGYEQFF	TGCGCCAGCAGTGGGCCAGGGTATGAGCAGTTCTTC
TRBV7-9	-	-	13	TRBJ1-6	CASSFVYNSPLHF	TGTGCCAGCAGCTTCGTCTATAATTCACCCCTCCACTTT
TRBV6-1	once	TRBD2	16	TRBJ2-5	CASSGGTSVGTETQYF	TGTGCCAGCAGTGGGGGGACTAGCGTAGGGACAGAGACCCAGTACTTC
TRBV7-9	few	TRBD1	14	TRBJ2-7	CASSFYDRAYEQYF	TGTGCCAGCAGCTTCTATGACAGGGCCTACGAGCAGTACTTC
TRBV7-9	-	TRBD2	14	TRBJ2-1	CASSTRGGYNEQFF	TGTGCCAGCAGCACCCGCGGGGGCTACAATGAGCAGTTCTTC
TRBV4-3	once	TRBD2	14	TRBJ2-3	CASSQTSGSDTQYF	TGCGCCAGCAGCCAAACTAGCGGGTCAGATACGCAGTATTTT
TRBV6-5	-	TRBD1	14	TRBJ1-4	CASSYGDSYEKLFF	TGTGCCAGCAGTTACGGGGACAGTTATGAAAAACTGTTTTTT
TRBV27	-	-	15	TRBJ1-6	CASSSGEGYNSPLHF	TGTGCCAGCAGTTCGGGTGAGGGGTATAATTCACCCCTCCACTTT
TRBV7-9	-	-	14	TRBJ2-3	CASSLGPSTDTQYF	TGTGCCAGCAGCTTAGGGCCTTCCACAGATACGCAGTATTTT
TRBV28	few	-	13	TRBJ1-1	CASSLVQNTEAFF	TGTGCCAGCAGTTTGGTGCAGAACACTGAAGCTTTCTTT
TRBV4-1	-	-	16	TRBJ1-1	CASSQEDGGADTEAFF	TGCGCCAGCAGCCAAGAGGACGGAGGGGCGGACACTGAAGCTTTCTTT
TRBV25-1	-	TRBD1	18	TRBJ2-4	CASSDPGQGPRAKNIQYF	TGTGCCAGCAGTGACCCGGGACAGGGTCCTCGGGCCAAAAACATTCAGTACTTC
TRBV29-1	-	-	14	TRBJ2-2	CSVSPGLHTGELFF	TGCAGCGTTTCACCGGGACTTCACACCGGGGAGCTGTTTTTT
TRBV5-1	-	-	15	TRBJ2-1	CASSLGLTAQNEQFF	TGCGCCAGCAGCTTGGGACTAACCGCTCAGAATGAGCAGTTCTTC
TRBV5-4	-	TRBD2	16	TRBJ2-3	CASSLGTRSSTDTQYF	TGTGCCAGCAGCTTGGGGACTAGATCTAGCACAGATACGCAGTATTTT
TRBV5-1	-	TRBD1	17	TRBJ1-3	CASSLALDRVAGNTIYF	TGCGCCAGCAGCTTGGCCCTGGACAGGGTGGCGGGAAACACCATATATTTT
TRBV6-5	-	TRBD1	14	TRBJ1-1	CASRPRTGNTEAFF	TGTGCCAGCAGGCCTAGGACAGGGAACACTGAAGCTTTCTTT
TRBV7-2	-	-	13	TRBJ2-7	CASSLELGYEQYF	TGTGCCAGCAGCTTAGAATTGGGCTACGAGCAGTACTTC
TRBV5-1	-	TRBD2	16	TRBJ2-3	CASSLGASGNTDTQYF	TGCGCCAGCAGCTTGGGTGCTAGCGGAAACACAGATACGCAGTATTTT
TRBV4-1	-	-	16	TRBJ2-5	CASSQSRGRGQETQYF	TGCGCCAGCAGCCAATCAAGGGGACGGGGGCAAGAGACCCAGTACTTC
TRBV9	-	TRBD1	16	TRBJ2-3	CASSAMGQTSTDTQYF	TGTGCCAGCAGCGCGATGGGACAGACTAGCACAGATACGCAGTATTTT
TRBV25-1	-	TRBD2	18	TRBJ2-1	CASRDTKGLAGDYNEQFF	TGTGCCAGCAGGGACACTAAGGGGCTAGCGGGAGACTACAATGAGCAGTTCTTC
TRBV15	-	TRBD1	13	TRBJ2-1	CATNRDREAEQFF	TGTGCCACCAACCGGGACAGGGAGGCTGAGCAGTTCTTC
TRBV2	few	TRBD1	13	TRBJ1-1	CASRKDRATEAFF	TGTGCCAGCAGAAAAGACAGGGCCACTGAAGCTTTCTTT
TRBV6-1	-	-	14	TRBJ1-5	CASSATYSNQPQHF	TGTGCCAGCAGTGCTACATATAGCAATCAGCCCCAGCATTTT
TRBV27	-	TRBD1	15	TRBJ1-2	CASSPPGGASPGYTF	TGTGCCAGCAGTCCCCCAGGGGGCGCTTCCCCCGGCTACACCTTC
TRBV12-5	many	TRBD2	13	TRBJ2-1	CASGLELAGNKFF	TGTGCTAGTGGTTTGGAACTAGCGGGAAATAAGTTCTTC
TRBV6-1	-	-	17	TRBJ2-3	CASSEAGGGGGTDTQYF	TGTGCCAGCAGTGAAGCAGGGGGTGGAGGGGGCACAGATACGCAGTATTTT